The sequence of this T cell receptor (beta chain) was determined in a study of T-cell reconstitution after alpha-beta-depleted transplantation in children. The CDR3 length is 19 residues. The germline V gene encodes CDR1 SGDLS and CDR2 YYNGEE. Losses at the gene ends were 0 bases for V and 0 bases for J; bases not matched to a gene: 12. The library targeted TCRbeta and was prepared with unique molecular identifiers. TCRdb recomputed calls from the PCR reads with MiXCR, one row per CDR3 protein. The sample carries about 580,000 distinct CDR3 sequences, roughly 23% recorded once. The sequence derives from a boy in the first two years of life who had a stem cell transplant for acute myeloid leukemia, so the T cells may come from the graft donor. This material consisted of PBMCs, mostly from graft donor cells, taken 360 days after TCRalphabeta/CD19-depleted stem cell transplant. The chain uses TRBV9 and TRBJ1-1; the match to TRBD1 covers 9 bases. The CDR3 DNA reads as TGTGCCAGCAGCGTAGTCACCGAACCGGGACAGGGTTTGAACACTGAAGCTTTCTTT. Translating it yields CASSVVTEPGQGLNTEAFF.